What follows are 25 T cell receptor beta chains derived from one specimen sequenced in a study of T-cell reconstitution after alpha-beta-depleted transplantation in children. Preparation of the TCRbeta library was carried out with unique molecular identifiers. TCRdb independently ran MiXCR on the PCR reads; one entry per CDR3 protein. This table holds 190,000 or so distinct CDR3 sequences, over 5.5% found once. The sample in question was PBMCs from the stem cell graft donor, obtained from the stem cell graft. The receptors come from a human donor who donated a stem cell graft to a child with Wiskott-Aldrich syndrome.

This clonotype has at least ten counts. The chain uses TRBV12-3 or TRBV12-4 and TRBJ1-1; 8 positions agree with TRBD1. The CDR3 is 17 amino acids. V lost 2 bases to trimming and J lost 0 bases; unmatched junction nucleotides: 8. CDR3 nucleotide sequence: TGTGCCAGCAGTTTACTTTTACAGGGGGGCATGAACACTGAAGCTTTCTTT. Protein sequence: CASSLLLQGGMNTEAFF.

At least ten counts were recorded for this clonotype. CDR3 in amino acids: CASSTGDRNPGANVLTF. CDR3 sequence (DNA): TGCGCCAGCAGCACCGGAGACAGGAACCCTGGGGCCAACGTCCTGACTTTC. This chain uses TRBV5-1 with TRBJ2-6, with a possible D match to TRBD1 (6 bases). CDR1 and CDR2 from the germline V gene are SGHRS and YFSETQ. V gave up 4 bases and J gave up 2 bases, with 16 bases separating them. The CDR3 extends over 17 amino acids.

As regards this clonotype: The junction differs from germline at one of its ends, possibly a read error. The chain employs TRBV7-9 and TRBJ2-7, with TRBD1 identical over 8 bases. Germline CDR1 and CDR2: SEHNR and FQNEAQ (reference sequence). The CDR3 runs to 12 residues. For the CDR3, the DNA is TGTGCCAGCAGCTTTTTGTCGACAGGGGCGCTTTTC. This codes for CASSFLSTGALF.

This clonotype came up many times. The chain carries TRBV27 and TRBJ2-7, with D perhaps matching TRBD2 (5 bases). There are 12 residues in the CDR3. Trimming stripped 2 bases from V and 3 bases from J, with 5 bases between. Germline lookup yields CDR1 MNHEY and CDR2 SMNVEV (reference sequence). CDR3 DNA sequence: TGTGCCAGCAGTTTACGGGGCTACGAGCAGTACTTC. Protein: CASSLRGYEQYF.

This clonotype came up many times. The chain recombines TRBV5-8 with TRBJ2-3; 9 nucleotides align to TRBD1. The CDR3 is made up of 17 amino acids. J lost 0 bases, V lost 3 bases, and 8 bases had no gene match. CDR1 is SGHTS and CDR2 is YDEGEE in the germline V gene. CDR3 amino acids: CASSSGQGRLSTDTQYF. The DNA for the CDR3 is TGTGCCAGCAGCTCGGGACAGGGAAGGTTGAGCACAGATACGCAGTATTTT.

This clonotype was seen repeatedly, ten times or more. The rearrangement links TRBV6-5 to TRBJ2-4, with D perhaps matching TRBD1 (6 bases). Trimming took 2 bases from V and 5 from J, leaving 16 bases between them. The germline CDR1 and CDR2 sequences are MNHEY and SVGAGI. This CDR3 is built from 16 residues. This chain's CDR3 is CASSYGQSHGQNIQYF. For the CDR3, the DNA is TGTGCCAGCAGTTACGGACAGTCCCATGGTCAAAACATTCAGTACTTC.

The genes are TRBV5-1 and TRBJ1-5; the match to TRBD1 covers 7 bases. The CDR3 contains 13 residues. Germline V gives CDR1 SGHRS, CDR2 YFSETQ. After removal of 2 bases from V and 9 bases from J, the junction contained 5 bases not matched to a gene. The CDR3 region is CASSFTGDRPQHF. The DNA for the CDR3 is TGCGCCAGCAGCTTCACAGGGGATAGGCCCCAGCATTTT.

This clonotype was counted many times. V usage is TRBV15 and J usage is TRBJ2-2, with 7 nucleotides matching TRBD1. Trimming at V came to 5 bases and at J to 8 bases, leaving 8 bases not matched to a gene. Germline V gene sequence: CDR1 LNHNV, CDR2 YYDKDF (reference sequence). The CDR3 sequence is 14 residues long. CDR3 bases: TGTGCCACCAGCTTTGACAGGGTTTCTGGGGAGCTGTTTTTT. Translation: CATSFDRVSGELFF.

This clonotype appeared many times. J is TRBJ1-1 and V is TRBV28; D is possibly TRBD1 (5 bases). The CDR3 loop spans 12 amino acids. V lost 3 bases and J 11 bases, leaving 13 bases between the germline ends. From germline, CDR1 is MDHEN and CDR2 SYDVKM. CDR3 amino acids: CASSFLGTRAFF. In nucleotides, the CDR3 is TGTGCCAGCAGTTTTCTGGGGACGCGGGCTTTCTTT.

This clonotype showed up many times. The chain recombines TRBV5-1 with TRBJ2-7; 9 positions agree with TRBD2. The CDR3 is 17 amino acids. With 4 bases clipped from V and 5 bases from J, the junction kept 16 bases outside the gene matches. CDR1 and CDR2 (germline): SGHRS, YFSETQ. The CDR3 DNA follows: TGCGCCAGCAGCCCGATTCGGGCGGGAGGGCCTACGGACGAGCAGTACTTC. Translation: CASSPIRAGGPTDEQYF. The full variable domain, its missing parts supplied by reference TRBV5-1 and TRBJ2-7, is KAGVTQTPRYLIKTRGQQVTLSCSPISGHRSVSWYQQTPGQGLQFLFEYFSETQRNKGNFPGRFSGRQFSNSRSEMNVSTLELGDSALYLCASSPIRAGGPTDEQYFGPGTRLTVT.

The table lists this clonotype with many counts. V gene TRBV5-1 combines with J gene TRBJ2-7, with D unclear. From germline, CDR1 is SGHRS and CDR2 YFSETQ. Between the trimmed V and J ends, which lost 1 base and 6 bases, there was a span of 17 bases. The CDR3 contains 15 residues. The CDR3 loop is CASSLSGELLGEQYF. The CDR3 coding sequence is TGCGCCAGCAGCTTGAGTGGTGAGCTTTTGGGCGAGCAGTACTTC. The full variable domain, rest sourced from reference TRBV5-1 and TRBJ2-7, is KAGVTQTPRYLIKTRGQQVTLSCSPISGHRSVSWYQQTPGQGLQFLFEYFSETQRNKGNFPGRFSGRQFSNSRSEMNVSTLELGDSALYLCASSLSGELLGEQYFGPGTRLTVT.

This clonotype was seen a handful of times. The chain combines TRBV12-3 or TRBV12-4 with TRBJ1-1; no firm D call. Trimming took 1 base from V and 0 from J, leaving 6 bases between them. This CDR3 comprises 14 residues. The CDR3 loop is CASSLESVNTEAFF. The CDR3 nucleotides are TGTGCCAGCAGTTTAGAGTCAGTGAACACTGAAGCTTTCTTT.

This clonotype was counted at least ten times. V gene TRBV29-1 combines with J gene TRBJ2-5, with a possible D match to TRBD2 (6 bases). The CDR3 has 13 residues. V was shortened by 8 bases and J by 4 bases, with 17 bases between the two germline ends. The germline V gene has CDR1 SQVTM and CDR2 ANQGSEA. CDR3 loop: CSLSGTEGETQYF. DNA for the CDR3: TGCAGCCTTTCTGGGACGGAGGGAGAGACCCAGTACTTC. Variable domain in full (rest from reference TRBV29-1 and TRBJ2-5): SAVISQKPSRDICQRGTSLTIQCQVDSQVTMMFWYRQQPGQSLTLIATANQGSEATYESGFVIDKFPISRPNLTFSTLTVSNMSPEDSSIYLCSLSGTEGETQYFGPGTRLLVL.

This clonotype was recorded many times. The chain employs TRBV7-9 and TRBJ2-6; D is perhaps TRBD1 (5 bases). Trimming removed 2 bases at V and 2 bases at J, with 10 bases between. This CDR3 is 16 amino acids long. Germline loops: CDR1 SEHNR, CDR2 FQNEAQ (reference sequence). CDR3 residues: CASSLLAGTGANVLTF. CDR3 DNA sequence: TGTGCCAGCAGCTTACTGGCAGGGACTGGGGCCAACGTCCTGACTTTC.

This clonotype was recorded many times. The rearrangement joins TRBV10-1 to TRBJ1-1, with D possibly TRBD1 on 6 matching bases. The CDR3 totals 13 residues. Germline values: CDR1 WNHNN, CDR2 SYGVQD (reference sequence). Deletions cut 6 bases from V and 2 bases from J, with 10 bases between. The CDR3 DNA reads TGCGCCAGCAGGGACAGCCTCAACACTGAAGCTTTCTTT. Protein sequence: CASRDSLNTEAFF.

The sample holds a few counts of this clonotype. This rearrangement joins TRBV7-7 to TRBJ2-7; D is unclear. This CDR3 is 11 amino acids long. The V end was cut by 4 bases, the J end by 7 bases, with 8 bases between. The germline CDR1 and CDR2 sequences are SSHAT and FNYEAQ (reference sequence). The CDR3 here is CASSCFGEQYF. The CDR3 DNA follows: TGTGCCAGCAGCTGTTTTGGGGAGCAGTACTTC.

The sample holds many counts of this clonotype. V is TRBV29-1 and J is TRBJ1-3, with no clear D. CDR1 and CDR2 from the germline V gene are SQVTM and ANQGSEA. The CDR3 covers 13 residues. V was clipped by 4 bases and J by 3 bases, with 10 bases between them. CDR3 amino acids: CSVGVLGGNTIYF. Written as DNA, the CDR3 is TGCAGCGTTGGGGTACTAGGTGGAAACACCATATATTTT.

The sample holds many counts of this clonotype. The chain links TRBV7-6 to TRBJ2-7, with 7 bases identical to TRBD1. The germline CDR1 and CDR2 sequences are SGHVS and FNYEAQ. V lost 4 bases and J lost 0; bases outside the gene matches: 3. This CDR3 contains 14 residues. The CDR3 loop is CASSYRGGSYEQYF. CDR3 in DNA: TGTGCCAGCAGCTACAGGGGTGGCTCCTACGAGCAGTACTTC.

This clonotype was counted at least ten times. The chain joins TRBV4-1 to TRBJ2-7; 8 positions match TRBD1. Germline V CDR1 and CDR2: MGHRA, YSYEKL. V trimming: 0 bases; J trimming: 3 bases; junction bases outside the gene matches: 10. The CDR3 has 17 residues. The CDR3 DNA follows: TGCGCCAGCAGCCAAGACGGACAGGGCAGTTGGGGCTACGAGCAGTACTTC. As protein: CASSQDGQGSWGYEQYF.

This clonotype appeared many times. Here the CDR3 DNA reads TGTGCCAGCAGTTTAGGGGCTGGCACAGATACGCAGTATTTT. As protein: CASSLGAGTDTQYF. The gene calls are TRBV28 and TRBJ2-3; D is perhaps TRBD1 (5 bases). Germline V gene sequence: CDR1 MDHEN, CDR2 SYDVKM. CDR3 length equals 14 residues. The V and J ends lost 2 bases and 1 base respectively, with 7 bases between them.

This clonotype was counted at least ten times. V gene TRBV12-3 or TRBV12-4 combines with J gene TRBJ1-3; D call uncertain. Trimming stripped 3 bases from V and 2 bases from J, with 14 bases between. The CDR3 extends over 16 amino acids. The CDR3 reads CASSFPLYTAGNTIYF. The DNA for the CDR3 is TGTGCCAGCAGTTTCCCTTTATACACGGCTGGAAACACCATATATTTT.

This clonotype was recorded many times. The rearrangement uses TRBV27 and TRBJ2-5; 9 nucleotides agree with TRBD1. CDR1 MNHEY and CDR2 SMNVEV come from the germline V gene (reference sequence). Trimming at V came to 4 bases and at J to 1 base, leaving 7 bases not matched to a gene. The CDR3 loop spans 16 amino acids. DNA for the CDR3: TGTGCCAGCAGTTCCTTGACAGGGGGGTTCCAAGAGACCCAGTACTTC. It specifies CASSSLTGGFQETQYF.

The chain recombines TRBV20-1 with TRBJ2-5; the match to TRBD1 covers 10 bases. The germline CDR1 and CDR2 sequences are DFQATT and SNEGSKA (reference sequence). This CDR3 has 14 residues. V dropped 0 bases and J dropped 5; count of bases not matched to a gene: 3. CDR3: CSARDPGQGETQYF. CDR3 coding DNA: TGCAGTGCTAGAGATCCGGGACAGGGGGAGACCCAGTACTTC.

This clonotype has a count of ten or more. The rearrangement joins TRBV12-3 or TRBV12-4 to TRBJ1-1; weak D call: TRBD1 (5 bases). The CDR3 is made up of 13 amino acids. The germline V and J ends were trimmed by 2 bases and 4 bases, with 8 bases remaining between them. CDR3 protein: CASSLRGGTEAFF. CDR3 nucleotides: TGTGCCAGCAGTTTACGGGGGGGCACTGAAGCTTTCTTT.

The chain carries TRBV1 and TRBJ2-7; the D segment call TRBD2 is taken from the table without a DNA check. TRBV1 corresponds to a pseudogene. The CDR3 length is 14 residues. As DNA, the CDR3 is TGCACCTGTAACCTGACTAGCCACGGCTGCGAGCAGTACTTC. This sequence encodes CTCNLTSHGCEQYF.